Listed below are T cell receptor beta chains from one sample, sequenced in a study of blood T cells in healthy people across ages. Using its own MiXCR run on the 5' RACE reads, TCRdb lists one record per CDR3 protein. This sample has 800,000 or so distinct CDR3 sequences; 20% to 25% occur once, and the top ten carry 3.7%. This same sample was also taken into another study, of T cells of mothers and their children.

Material: blood. All receptors come from a boy aged 5-17 years in good health. CDR3s include the opening cysteine and the closing phenylalanine or tryptophan. Fields, in order: J gene, V gene, CDR3 protein.

>TRBJ2-1|TRBV6-6
CTSSYEVNEQFF
>-|TRBV4-2
CASSQVRGNGDNEQFF
>TRBJ2-1|TRBV4-1
CASSQDRAASADNEQFF
>-|TRBV7-2
CASTTPGKSSYEQYF
>-|TRBV29-1
CSVESGALEQFF
>TRBJ1-2|TRBV25-1
CASSATTGANYGYTF
>TRBJ1-2|TRBV5-5
CASSLTATTPNYGYTF
>TRBJ2-5|TRBV20-1
CSAPPGLAGGVETQYF
>TRBJ2-4|TRBV27
CASSLSGEIQYF
>TRBJ2-5|TRBV7-8
CASSPTSATQYF
>TRBJ1-5|TRBV6-6
CASSLTGTNSNQPQHF
>TRBJ2-1|TRBV6-2/TRBV6-3
CASSTSYNEQFF
>TRBJ2-1|TRBV2
CASKRDRAPYNEQFF
>TRBJ2-2|TRBV12-3/TRBV12-4
CASRPGQGGTGELFF
>TRBJ2-4|TRBV3-1
CASSQPGVTKNIQYF
>TRBJ1-2|TRBV2
CASETNYGYTF
>TRBJ2-5|TRBV12-3/TRBV12-4
CASSRRGEGETQYF
>TRBJ2-1|TRBV29-1
CSVGAGADEQFF
>-|TRBV20-1
CSARLRGFNYYEQYF
>TRBJ2-1|TRBV6-5
CASTASGNSYNEQFF
>TRBJ1-1|TRBV6-5
CASSQAAGTGRAFF
>TRBJ2-7|TRBV15
CATGAPGSYEQYF
>TRBJ2-7|TRBV7-2
CASSLEPPGALHEQYF
>TRBJ2-3|TRBV11-2
CASSPVAGGRTDTQYF
>TRBJ2-7|TRBV5-1
CASSIRQGAPPLGEQYF
>TRBJ2-2|TRBV20-1
CSARDPRLAGQNTGELFF
>TRBJ2-5|TRBV30
CAWSGTGGRETQYF
>TRBJ2-2|TRBV5-1
CASSFTTTGELFF
>TRBJ2-4|TRBV29-1
CSAGGSGIQYF
>TRBJ2-2|TRBV6-1
CASSESLPGELFF
>TRBJ2-7|TRBV2
CASTQGRESYEQYF
>TRBJ1-1|TRBV2
CASVGLNTEAFF
>TRBJ2-7|TRBV24-1
CATSALDSLQAYEQYF